This T cell receptor beta chain comes out of a study of blood T cell repertoires in COVID-19. The germline V gene has CDR1 LNHNV and CDR2 YYDKDF (reference sequence). V was cut by 0 bases and J by 7 bases, with 21 bases left in between. CDR3 length equals 18 residues. Participant age was about 18 to 89 years, and participants resided in fewer than 25 US areas. Recovered status applied to Cohort 3 donors who had two consecutive negative PCRs. It also applied to those with clearance or with symptom resolution. Under the authors' procedure: Amplifying reference gene primers gave estimates of nucleated cell counts. Sequenced by immunoSEQ multiplex PCR; TCRdb stores in-frame clones only, minus some. The V and J calls and clone size are taken from that table; D and trimming were inferred from the DNA. The sample contains 300,000 to 400,000 clones, more than 80% of which appear only once.

The rearrangement uses TRBV15 and TRBJ1-4, with D perhaps matching TRBD1 (6 bases). Sequenced: PBMCs or T cells enriched from blood (not recorded which). The clonotype originates from a man between 18 and 29 years old who had recovered from COVID-19. CDR3 nucleotides: TGTGCCACCAGCAGAGATCAAGGGACAACCCGCATGGGTGAAAAACTGTTTTTT. This encodes CATSRDQGTTRMGEKLFF.